This T cell receptor (beta chain) was identified during a study of blood T cell repertoires in COVID-19. Germline lookup yields CDR1 MNHEY and CDR2 SMNVEV (reference sequence). This CDR3 spans 13 amino acids. V was pared by 4 bases and J by 1 base, with 7 bases between. The data were produced by immunoSEQ multiplex PCR, yet TCRdb's version contains in-frame clones alone and is incomplete. This sample yields about 72,000 clones, of which around 83% are seen a single time; roughly a third belongs to the top ten. The chain has TRBV27 and TRBJ2-5; D unresolved. Sequenced sample: peripheral blood. The TCR sequence derives from a woman older than 75 with active or convalescent COVID-19. The DNA for the CDR3 is TGTGCCAGCAGTTATGACATCCAAGAGACCCAGTACTTC. It encodes CASSYDIQETQYF.